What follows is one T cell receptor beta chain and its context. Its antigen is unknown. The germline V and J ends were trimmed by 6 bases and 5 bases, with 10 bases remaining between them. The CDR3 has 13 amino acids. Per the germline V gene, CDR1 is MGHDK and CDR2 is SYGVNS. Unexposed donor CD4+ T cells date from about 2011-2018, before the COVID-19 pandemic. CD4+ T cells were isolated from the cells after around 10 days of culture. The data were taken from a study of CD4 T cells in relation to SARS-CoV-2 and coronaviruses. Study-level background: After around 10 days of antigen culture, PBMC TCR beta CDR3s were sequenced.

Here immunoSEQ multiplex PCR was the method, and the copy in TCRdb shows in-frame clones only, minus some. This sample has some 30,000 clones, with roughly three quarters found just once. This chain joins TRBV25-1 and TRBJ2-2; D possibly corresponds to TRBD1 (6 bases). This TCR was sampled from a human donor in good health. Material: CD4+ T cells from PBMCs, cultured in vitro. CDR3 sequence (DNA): TGTGCCAGCAGGGCAGGGGAGACCGGGGAGCTGTTTTTT. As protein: CASRAGETGELFF. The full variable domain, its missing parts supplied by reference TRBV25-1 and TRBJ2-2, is EADIYQTPRYLVIGTGKKITLECSQTMGHDKMYWYQQDPGMELHLIHYSYGVNSTEKGDLSSESTVSRIRTEHFPLTLESARPSHTSQYLCASRAGETGELFFGEGSRLTVL.